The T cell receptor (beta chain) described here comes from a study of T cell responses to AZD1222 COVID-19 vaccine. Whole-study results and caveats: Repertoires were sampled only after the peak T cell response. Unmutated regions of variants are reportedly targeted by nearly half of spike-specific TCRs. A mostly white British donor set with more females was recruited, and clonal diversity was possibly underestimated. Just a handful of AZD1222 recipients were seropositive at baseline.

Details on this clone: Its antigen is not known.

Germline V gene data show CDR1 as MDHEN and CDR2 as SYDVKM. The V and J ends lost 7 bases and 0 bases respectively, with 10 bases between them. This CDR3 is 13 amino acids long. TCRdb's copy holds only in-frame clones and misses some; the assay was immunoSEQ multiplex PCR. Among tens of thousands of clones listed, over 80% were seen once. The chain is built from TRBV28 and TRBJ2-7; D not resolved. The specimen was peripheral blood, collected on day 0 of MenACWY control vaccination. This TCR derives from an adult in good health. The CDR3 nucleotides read TGTGCCAGCACCCAGGCCCCCTCCTACGAGCAGTACTTC. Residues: CASTQAPSYEQYF.